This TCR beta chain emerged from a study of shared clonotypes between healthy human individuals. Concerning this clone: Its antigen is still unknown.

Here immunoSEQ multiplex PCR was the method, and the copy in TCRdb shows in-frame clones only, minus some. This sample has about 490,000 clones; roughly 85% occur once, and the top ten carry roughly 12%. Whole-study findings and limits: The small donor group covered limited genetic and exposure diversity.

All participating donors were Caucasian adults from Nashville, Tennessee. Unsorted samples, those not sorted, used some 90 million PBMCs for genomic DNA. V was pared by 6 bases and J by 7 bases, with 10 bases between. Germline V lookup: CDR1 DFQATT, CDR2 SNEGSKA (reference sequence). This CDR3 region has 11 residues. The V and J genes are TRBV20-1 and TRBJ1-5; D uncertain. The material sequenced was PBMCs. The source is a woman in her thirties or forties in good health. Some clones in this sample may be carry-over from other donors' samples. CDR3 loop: CSAKSGQPQHF. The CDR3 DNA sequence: TGCAGTGCCAAGAGCGGGCAGCCCCAGCATTTT.